The clone carrying this T cell receptor (beta chain) was found many times. These data originate in a study of human T cells and chemical hapten exposure. Background on the study: Patients got weekly scalp diphenylcyclopropenone doses over the approximately 25-week study.

The sample's time point: pre-sensitization, week 0. Noted treatment: therapeutic diphenylcyclopropenone sensitization with weekly scalp DPC. Unfractionated whole blood yielded the extracted total RNA. V shed 4 bases and J 6 bases; nucleotides not matched to a gene: 5. Germline CDR1 reads SGHDN; CDR2 reads FVKESK. The CDR3 runs to 15 residues. Authors' data handling: The number of TCRs in each sample had a median of approximately 93,000 and spanned about 23,224 to 690,600. TCRdb called the RACE reads again in MiXCR, with one record for every CDR3 protein. TCRdb's processing, not the study's, gives the V and J calls here. The repertoire holds approximately 32,000 distinct CDR3 sequences, with 10% to 15% as singletons.

The material sequenced was whole blood, taken in connection with sensitization to the hapten diphenylcyclopropenone (DPC). The receptor was isolated from a woman aged 40 to 49 with alopecia areata. Some clones in this sample may be carry-over from other donors' samples. The V gene is TRBV14, the J gene TRBJ2-2; 10 nucleotides agree with TRBD1. CDR3 sequence: CASSRQGARAGELFF. In nucleotides, the CDR3 is TGTGCCAGCAGCCGACAGGGGGCAAGAGCCGGGGAGCTGTTTTTT.